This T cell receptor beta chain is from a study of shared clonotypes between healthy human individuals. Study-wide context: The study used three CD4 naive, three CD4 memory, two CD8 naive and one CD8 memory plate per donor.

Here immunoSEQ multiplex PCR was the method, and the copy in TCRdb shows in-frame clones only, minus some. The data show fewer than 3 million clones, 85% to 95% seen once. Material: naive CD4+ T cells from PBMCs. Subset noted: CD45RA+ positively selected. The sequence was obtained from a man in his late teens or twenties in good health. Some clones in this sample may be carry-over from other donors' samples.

The CDR3 DNA is TGTGCCAGCAGTTTATCGATCGCACCTGAGAACACTGAAGCTTTCTTT. Protein: CASSLSIAPENTEAFF. The chain is built from TRBV27 and TRBJ1-1; D gene uncertain. Per the germline V gene, CDR1 is MNHEY and CDR2 is SMNVEV (reference sequence). The CDR3 is 16 amino acids. V was clipped by 0 bases and J by 1 base, with 12 bases between them.